Listed below are T cell receptor beta chains from one sample, sequenced in a study of shared clonotypes between healthy human individuals. Assay used: immunoSEQ multiplex PCR; TCRdb lists only in-frame clones, some missing. In the table there are 550,000 to 700,000 clones, roughly 72% of which are singletons. The sample comprised memory CD4+ T cells sorted from blood. These receptors were obtained from a woman aged 25 to 39 in good health. Both conserved end residues are part of each CDR3. The D gene is left open where the match is weak. Expanded clones are given a class, and other clones once, few, many or no size at all.

cdr3_aa | cdr3_nt | j_call | v_call | clone_size | d_call
CASSLGAEPTEAFF | TGTGCCAGCAGCTTAGGTGCCGAACCCACTGAAGCTTTCTTT | TRBJ1-1 | TRBV7-6 | . | .
CASSTEDANTGELFF | TGCGCCAGCAGCACCGAAGACGCGAACACCGGGGAGCTGTTTTTT | TRBJ2-2 | TRBV5-1 | . | .
CASSLEGAYQPQHF | TGTGCCAGCAGTTTAGAGGGGGCTTACCAGCCCCAGCATTTT | TRBJ1-5 | TRBV28 | . | TRBD1
CASSQVSGQGGETQYF | TGCGCCAGCAGCCAAGTCTCGGGACAGGGGGGGGAGACCCAGTACTTC | TRBJ2-5 | TRBV4-1 | once | TRBD1
CASSLFGTSGNNEQFF | TGTGCCAGCAGCCTTTTTGGGACTAGCGGGAACAATGAGCAGTTCTTC | TRBJ2-1 | TRBV25-1 | once | TRBD2
CASSPNDEITEAFF | TGTGCCAGCAGCCCGAACGACGAAATAACTGAAGCTTTCTTT | TRBJ1-1 | TRBV7-9 | . | .
CASSLDSASYNEQFF | TGCGCCAGCAGCTTGGACAGCGCGTCTTACAATGAGCAGTTCTTC | TRBJ2-1 | TRBV5-1 | . | .
CASHRGRSDTQYF | TGCGCCAGCCACAGGGGGAGATCAGATACGCAGTATTTT | TRBJ2-3 | TRBV5-1 | few | TRBD1
CASSLVTTGGGNTEAFF | TGCGCCAGCAGCTTGGTCACGACAGGGGGCGGGAACACTGAAGCTTTCTTT | TRBJ1-1 | TRBV5-1 | . | TRBD1
CASTGGAGRRPFF | TGTGCCAGCACCGGCGGGGCGGGCCGTCGACCTTTCTTT | TRBJ1-1 | TRBV28 | . | .
CASSKGPNTGELFF | TGTGCCAGCAGCAAGGGACCAAACACCGGGGAGCTGTTTTTT | TRBJ2-2 | TRBV7-3 | few | .
CASSLLVQWGEKLFF | TGTGCCAGCAGTTTATTGGTACAGTGGGGTGAAAAACTGTTTTTT | TRBJ1-4 | TRBV28 | . | .
CASSQAGGPGQYF | TGCGCCAGCAGCCAAGCCGGAGGACCGGGGCAGTACTTC | TRBJ2-7 | TRBV5-1 | . | .
CASSDRDYEQYF | TGTGCCAGCAGTGACAGAGACTACGAGCAGTACTTC | TRBJ2-7 | TRBV28 | . | .
CASSLQGDTEAFF | TGCGCCAGCAGCTTGCAGGGCGACACTGAAGCTTTCTTT | TRBJ1-1 | TRBV5-1 | . | .
CASSIMASGGETQYF | TGTGCCAGTAGTATTATGGCTAGCGGAGGAGAGACCCAGTACTTC | TRBJ2-5 | TRBV19 | once | TRBD2
CASSLNYLSTDTQYF | TGTGCCAGCAGCTTAAACTATCTCAGCACAGATACGCAGTATTTT | TRBJ2-3 | TRBV7-3 | few | .
CASSPRDSYFSGNTIYF | TGTGCCAGCAGCCCGCGGGACAGCTATTTCTCTGGAAACACCATATATTTT | TRBJ1-3 | TRBV9 | . | TRBD1
CASRRGGEGTEAFF | TGCGCCAGCAGGCGGGGGGGCGAGGGCACTGAAGCTTTCTTT | TRBJ1-1 | TRBV5-1 | . | .
CATHPDRDEQYF | TGTGCCACCCACCCGGACAGGGACGAGCAGTACTTC | TRBJ2-7 | TRBV2 | . | TRBD1